This T cell receptor beta chain was profiled in a study of T cells in Graves' hyperthyroidism and ophthalmopathy (dated by TCRdb to about 2019). Looking at the study overall: Peripheral blood samples were taken at initial diagnosis, before any treatment was given. The 100 discovery patients were randomly split 7:3 into training and test sets. Thyroid tissue and blood T-cell repertoires from several Graves' hyperthyroidism patients were also compared in the study. Whether ophthalmopathy could be predicted prospectively was tested in an independent validation cohort made up of roughly 19 hyperthyroidism patients plus 17 patients who later progressed to ophthalmopathy. According to the paper, TCR Vbeta CDR3 sequencing was carried out on 120 to 150 peripheral blood samples, which came from 40 to 45 ophthalmopathy, fewer than 80 hyperthyroidism and roughly 17 progressor patients. Following sampling, methimazole starting at 30 mg daily was given to hyperthyroidism patients, and high-dose intravenous methylprednisolone was given to ophthalmopathy patients. To identify distinguishing TCR V-J signatures, a discovery cohort of about 100 patients was used, comprising 43 with Graves' ophthalmopathy and roughly 60 with stable Graves' hyperthyroidism.

This clonotype was detected a few times. Its antigen is currently not known. No base quality information exists; no much larger clone differs at one position. Amplification of TCR beta CDR3 regions was carried out from RNA transcripts. For the first round of RT-PCR on the TCR CDR3, the HTBI primer set was used together with the Qiagen OneStep RT-PCR kit. A second multiplex PCR round built the libraries, followed by size selection and purification. The libraries were sequenced on an Illumina HiSeq2000 using paired-end 100 bp reads. Concerning the study's data processing: SOAPnuke was used to process the raw data, removing reads that contained adapters or uncalled bases, had a mean Phred below 15, or lacked an exact match to the constant primer or identifier. High-quality paired reads were merged using COPE v1.2.5, and each unique nucleotide sequence was defined as a clonotype. Clonotypes were aligned to IMGT TRBV, TRBD and TRBJ reference segments using MiTCR v1.1. Analysis was restricted to V-J combinations with a frequency above 0.0001, which covered about 99% of repertoires. The TCS score was defined as the ratio of F50 (clonal expansion) to E x V (chaos), calculated using BLOSUM62-based TCRdist between CDR3 peptides within each V-J. Welch's t-statistics and random forest reduced roughly 500 V-J features to 10 to 15, which were used in a naive Bayes classifier (R e1071). TCRdb trimmed public reads at Q25 via fastp, called clones via MiXCR and kept in-frame beta chains. Duplicate CDR3 protein sequences are folded into a single record with the most common DNA and genes. The V and J calls were determined by TCRdb, not by the authors. Across this sample there are about 250,000 distinct CDR3 sequences, with around 22% seen only once. Roughly 60% of the sample belongs to the ten largest clones.

Taken from the germline V gene, the CDR1 and CDR2 loops are SGHDN and FVKESK. The CDR3 has 18 amino acids, counting the end cysteine and phenylalanine. Just the 54-base CDR3 DNA is kept, in frame starting at base 1. V is trimmed back by 6 bases and J by 0 bases, and the junction contains 8 bases that no gene match accounts for. Moderately to severely active disease, a Clinical Activity Score of at least 3, a NOSPECS grade of at least 4, and a duration under 3 months were present in ophthalmopathy patients. The study excluded patients with uncontrolled infections, other autoimmune diseases, pregnancy or lactation. Diagnoses were based on clinical symptoms, serum thyroxine and TRAb, thyroid ultrasound and orbital computed tomography. Ficoll-Paque density gradient centrifugation was used to isolate PBMCs from around 9.1 ml of fresh peripheral blood. Total RNA was extracted using Trizol reagent, and RNA quality was assessed on an Agilent 2100 Bioanalyzer.

Summary of the overall study and its limitations: A 13 V-J signature model separated ophthalmopathy from stable hyperthyroidism, with 87.88% sensitivity and roughly 84% specificity in cross-validation and 80%/75% in testing. In validation, the model predicted progression to ophthalmopathy a median of roughly 6.5 months before onset, with about 67% sensitivity and roughly 79% specificity. Sample size was not statistically predetermined, and investigators were not blinded to group allocation. Most expanded thyroid clonotypes (frequency above 0.001) were also found in blood, which suggests that blood repertoires may mirror thyroid immune responses.

The sequence joins TRBV14 to TRBJ2-3, with 14 junctional bases fitting TRBD2. Sequencing was performed on blood. The receptor comes from a man in his thirties or forties with Graves' ophthalmopathy. The DNA is TGTGCCAGCAGACCCGGACTAGCGGGAGGCCGGAGCACAGATACGCAGTATTTT. Its amino acids are CASRPGLAGGRSTDTQYF.